The present TCR beta chain was sequenced within a study of cytomegalovirus exposure and HLA in healthy donors. Donors were nominally healthy when sampled, though unrecorded immune exposures were likely. The junction had 10 bases not matched to a gene; V was cut back by 1 base and J by 5 bases. This CDR3 region has 16 residues. The germline gives CDR1 GTSNPN, CDR2 SVGIG (reference sequence). PCR was performed using 60 Vbeta and 13 Jbeta primers. TCRdb's table, derived via immunoSEQ multiplex PCR, lists solely in-frame clones and lacks some. The table shows some 220,000 clones, with more than 85% occurring only once.

This TCR derives from a woman aged 18-35 years in good health and CMV-seronegative. J is TRBJ1-4 and V is TRBV30, with 7 bases fitting TRBD1. Sequenced material: PBMCs. CDR3 coding DNA: TGTGCCTGGAGTGCGAAGAAGACAGGGCGAAATGAAAAACTGTTTTTT. Its protein product is CAWSAKKTGRNEKLFF. Drawing the rest from reference TRBV30 and TRBJ1-4, the complete variable domain is SQTIHQWPATLVQPVGSPLSLECTVEGTSNPNLYWYRQAAGRGLQLLFYSVGIGQISSEVPQNLSASRPQDRQFILSSKKLLLSDSGFYLCAWSAKKTGRNEKLFFGSGTQLSVL.